One sample yielded the 20 T cell receptor beta chains listed below, sequenced in a study of Tregs in tolerant kidney transplant recipients. This table comes from immunoSEQ multiplex PCR, and its TCRdb copy is limited to in-frame clones, with some not included. Found here are just over 1,400 clones, more than 70% of them singletons; the top ten hold around 4.5%. No antigens are known for them. Sequenced input: CD4+ T cells from blood cultured with allogeneic cells. All receptors derive from a human donor in good health.

The genes are TRBV2 and TRBJ1-1; D possibly corresponds to TRBD1 (5 bases). Per germline, CDR1 SNHLY and CDR2 FYNNEI. This CDR3 contains 16 residues. Trimming took 5 bases from V and 4 from J, leaving 20 bases between them. Written as DNA, the CDR3 is TGTGCCAGCAGTCCCCTGGGTGGGGCGGCGGGCACTGAAGCTTTCTTT. Protein sequence: CASSPLGGAAGTEAFF.

V is TRBV5-1 and J is TRBJ2-7; 12 positions match TRBD2. Germline V gene sequence: CDR1 SGHRS, CDR2 YFSETQ. The CDR3 length is 16 residues. J was trimmed by 5 bases and V by 0 bases; bases with no gene match: 6. The CDR3 nucleotides read TGCGCCAGCAGCTTGGATGTACTAGCGGGAGGCCACGAGCAGTACTTC. Translated, it gives CASSLDVLAGGHEQYF. Complete variable domain (other parts from reference TRBV5-1 and TRBJ2-7): KAGVTQTPRYLIKTRGQQVTLSCSPISGHRSVSWYQQTPGQGLQFLFEYFSETQRNKGNFPGRFSGRQFSNSRSEMNVSTLELGDSALYLCASSLDVLAGGHEQYFGPGTRLTVT.

This sequence joins TRBV19 and TRBJ1-5, with D possibly matching TRBD1 (6 bases). V was trimmed by 7 bases and J by 4 bases, leaving 14 bases between them. Per germline, CDR1 LNHDA and CDR2 SQIVND (reference sequence). The CDR3 runs to 14 residues. The CDR3 spells CASISGGGNQPQHF. CDR3 coding DNA: TGTGCCAGTATCTCCGGAGGGGGTAATCAGCCCCAGCATTTT.

CDR3: CASNRRGNEKLFF. The CDR3, as DNA: TGTGCCAGTAACCGAAGGGGGAATGAAAAACTGTTTTTT. The V call is TRBV19, the J call TRBJ1-4; TRBD1 might be the D (6 bases). V was trimmed by 7 bases and J by 5 bases, leaving 11 bases between them. From germline, CDR1 is LNHDA and CDR2 SQIVND (reference sequence). CDR3 size: 13 residues.

The V and J genes are TRBV5-1 and TRBJ2-1, with no clear D. Germline V gene sequence: CDR1 SGHRS, CDR2 YFSETQ. V lost 2 bases, J lost 5 bases, and 8 bases lay in between. This CDR3 has 13 amino acids. The CDR3 here is CASSFTRHNEQFF. In nucleotides, the CDR3 is TGCGCCAGCAGCTTTACGAGGCACAATGAGCAGTTCTTC.

This sequence joins TRBV18 and TRBJ1-1, with D unclear. Germline V gene data show CDR1 as KGHSH and CDR2 as LQKENI. The CDR3 has 14 residues. The germline V and J ends were trimmed by 10 bases and 5 bases, with 20 bases remaining between them. In nucleotides, the CDR3 is TGTGCCACCTCTACACAACCCAGGAGAACTGAAGCTTTCTTT. Translated: CATSTQPRRTEAFF.

The V and J genes are TRBV5-6 and TRBJ1-6; 7 nucleotides line up with TRBD1. The junction had 6 bases not matched to a gene; V was cut back by 4 bases and J by 5 bases. Germline V lookup: CDR1 SGHDT, CDR2 YYEEEE. The CDR3 has 15 amino acids. The CDR3 loop reads CASSVGQRNNSPLHF. In DNA form, the CDR3 reads TGTGCCAGCAGCGTGGGACAGAGGAATAATTCACCCCTCCACTTT.

The J gene is TRBJ2-1, the V gene TRBV6-5; TRBD2 aligns across 11 bases. This CDR3 is 15 amino acids long. Germline CDR1 and CDR2: MNHEY and SVGAGI. J gave up 4 bases and V 5 bases, and 4 bases lay outside the gene matches. CDR3 loop: CASSPSGGSYNEQFF. CDR3 nucleotides: TGTGCCAGCAGTCCTAGCGGGGGGAGTTACAATGAGCAGTTCTTC.

This rearrangement joins TRBV5-1 to TRBJ1-1; D gene uncertain. The V gene's germline CDR1 is SGHRS and CDR2 YFSETQ. The germline V and J ends were trimmed by 0 bases and 9 bases, with 12 bases remaining between them. The CDR3 spans 13 residues. The CDR3 sequence: CASSLGGSRKAFF. CDR3 DNA sequence: TGCGCCAGCAGCTTGGGAGGGTCTCGCAAAGCTTTCTTT. Using reference TRBV5-1 and TRBJ1-1 for the parts outside the CDR3, the full variable domain is KAGVTQTPRYLIKTRGQQVTLSCSPISGHRSVSWYQQTPGQGLQFLFEYFSETQRNKGNFPGRFSGRQFSNSRSEMNVSTLELGDSALYLCASSLGGSRKAFFGQGTRLTVV.

V is TRBV11-2 and J is TRBJ1-1, with 8 bases aligning to TRBD1. Germline values: CDR1 SGHAT, CDR2 FQNNGV. The J segment lost 5 bases and the V segment lost 4 bases, leaving 3 bases of the junction unmatched. The CDR3 covers 13 residues. The CDR3, as DNA: TGTGCCAGCAGCTACAGGGGGAAAACTGAAGCTTTCTTT. Its translation is CASSYRGKTEAFF.

The chain joins TRBV10-3 to TRBJ1-5; 7 bases align to TRBD1. Germline V gives CDR1 ENHRY, CDR2 SYGVKD. This CDR3 is built from 15 residues. V lost 6 bases and J lost 0; bases outside the gene matches: 5. CDR3: CAISQGTVSNQPQHF. CDR3 DNA: TGTGCCATCAGCCAGGGGACAGTTAGCAATCAGCCCCAGCATTTT.

V and J are TRBV7-6 and TRBJ2-1, with 8 bases that match TRBD2. Germline CDR1 and CDR2: SGHVS and FNYEAQ. The junction had 5 bases not matched to a gene; V was cut back by 0 bases and J by 7 bases. This CDR3 is 15 amino acids long. The CDR3 region has the DNA TGTGCCAGCAGCTTAGCGACCCGGGGGGGGAATGAGCAGTTCTTC. As protein: CASSLATRGGNEQFF.

The chain links TRBV6-6 to TRBJ2-2; no clear D gene. The germline V gene encodes CDR1 MNHNY and CDR2 SVGAGI (reference sequence). CDR3 length: 13 amino acids. With 6 bases removed from V and 4 bases from J, the gap between germline ends came to 9 bases. CDR3 nucleotides: TGTGCCAGCAGGCAGACACTCACCGGGGAGCTGTTTTTT. This encodes CASRQTLTGELFF.

V is TRBV5-1 and J is TRBJ2-1, with 13 bases fitting TRBD2. Germline V gene sequence: CDR1 SGHRS, CDR2 YFSETQ. The CDR3 covers 18 residues. The junction had 13 bases not matched to a gene; V was cut back by 5 bases and J by 5 bases. This chain's CDR3 is CASRFGLAGAVGNNEQFF. CDR3 DNA: TGCGCCAGCAGGTTCGGACTAGCGGGAGCCGTGGGCAACAATGAGCAGTTCTTC. Looking up the rest from reference TRBV5-1 and TRBJ2-1 gives the full variable domain: KAGVTQTPRYLIKTRGQQVTLSCSPISGHRSVSWYQQTPGQGLQFLFEYFSETQRNKGNFPGRFSGRQFSNSRSEMNVSTLELGDSALYLCASRFGLAGAVGNNEQFFGPGTRLTVL.

V usage is TRBV29-1 and J usage is TRBJ1-1, with unresolved D. CDR3 length: 11 residues. In germline, CDR1 is SQVTM, CDR2 ANQGSEA. The ends were cut back, 4 bases at V and 4 bases at J, with 7 bases in the middle. The CDR3 spells CSVGGFTEAFF. DNA for the CDR3: TGCAGCGTTGGTGGTTTCACTGAAGCTTTCTTT.

CDR3 sequence (DNA): TGTGCCAGTAGTATAAGGGGATACCGCACAGATACGCAGTATTTT. Protein: CASSIRGYRTDTQYF. The gene calls are TRBV19 and TRBJ2-3, with D tentatively TRBD1 (5 bases). The CDR3 covers 15 residues. The V gene lost 2 bases and the J gene lost 1 base, with 10 bases spanning the gap. Germline CDR1 LNHDA, CDR2 SQIVND (reference sequence).

The chain links TRBV6-1 to TRBJ2-7, with TRBD1 matching over 7 bases. V lost 3 bases and J lost 3; bases outside the gene matches: 8. There are 15 residues in the CDR3. Germline loops: CDR1 MNHNS, CDR2 SASEGT. The CDR3: CASSDPYRGGYEQYF. The CDR3 DNA follows: TGTGCCAGCAGTGACCCTTACAGGGGCGGCTACGAGCAGTACTTC.

The V gene is TRBV5-4, the J gene TRBJ2-7; 8 nucleotides align to TRBD2. The length of the CDR3 is 14 residues. Germline trimming cut 5 bases from V and 6 bases from J; bases unmatched to any gene: 10. Per the germline V gene, CDR1 is SGHNT and CDR2 is YYREEE (reference sequence). Written as DNA, the CDR3 is TGTGCCAGCAGGAAGGAACTAGCGGCCCCCGAGCAGTACTTC. It specifies CASRKELAAPEQYF.

This clone was picked up one time. The chain employs TRBV6-6 and TRBJ2-3; TRBD1 aligns across 9 bases. CDR3 length: 15 residues. From germline, CDR1 is MNHNY and CDR2 SVGAGI (reference sequence). V shed 6 bases, J shed 1 base, and the junction held 5 bases outside the gene matches. The DNA of the CDR3 is TGTGCCAGCAGGGACCGGGACAGGGGCACAGATACGCAGTATTTT. Its translation: CASRDRDRGTDTQYF.

The chain recombines TRBV2 with TRBJ2-6, with unresolved D. There are 15 residues in the CDR3. V lost 4 bases to trimming and J lost 5 bases, with 12 bases between them. The germline CDR1 and CDR2 sequences are SNHLY and FYNNEI. The CDR3 sequence is CASSAIQSRANVLTF. The CDR3 nucleotides read TGTGCCAGCAGTGCGATACAAAGTCGGGCCAACGTCCTGACTTTC.